These T cell receptor beta chains were read from a single sample in a study of Ad26.COV2.S vaccination and SARS-CoV-2 variants. Libraries were prepared by immunoSEQ multiplex PCR; TCRdb keeps only in-frame clonotypes and omits some of them. The sample holds about 390,000 clones, about nine tenths seen once. The sequences come from peripheral blood, collected in a trial of Ad26.COV2.S vaccine versus placebo. The receptor set was obtained from a person between 18 and 59 years old who received the Ad26.COV2.S COVID-19 vaccine or a placebo. Each CDR3 is given with its conserved first and last residue. Fields, in order: CDR3 protein, J gene, V gene.

CDR3: CASSYLGRAFF
J: TRBJ1-1
V: TRBV28

CDR3: CASSTVTLAKNIQYF
J: TRBJ2-4
V: TRBV28

CDR3: CAISDSTSNEQYF
J: TRBJ2-7
V: TRBV10-3

CDR3: CASTPSYGMGQAIYGYTF
J: TRBJ1-2
V: TRBV7-8

CDR3: CASSPGSDRGTMNTEAFF
J: TRBJ1-1
V: TRBV18

CDR3: CASSEWDRSNEKLFF
J: TRBJ1-4
V: TRBV25-1

CDR3: CASSQEGGGLYTDTQYF
J: TRBJ2-3
V: TRBV4-3

CDR3: CASSQGGNEQFF
J: TRBJ2-1
V: TRBV10-1

CDR3: CSVEDTLGLNNEKLFF
J: TRBJ1-4
V: TRBV29-1

CDR3: CASLSGGAETSGYTF
J: TRBJ1-2
V: TRBV6-5

CDR3: CASSYSIGPGDTEAFF
J: TRBJ1-1
V: TRBV6-5

CDR3: CASSLRRGADTQYF
J: TRBJ2-3
V: TRBV11-2

CDR3: CASSLVRPEAFF
J: TRBJ1-1
V: TRBV25-1

CDR3: CASSLGQGPSYEQYF
J: TRBJ2-7
V: TRBV7-2

CDR3: CASLRWGGHEETQYF
J: TRBJ2-5
V: TRBV11-2

CDR3: CASRLGQPRDYGYTF
J: TRBJ1-2
V: TRBV12-2

CDR3: CASSLQQGYEQYF
J: TRBJ2-7
V: TRBV9

CDR3: CASSLGHIYEQYF
J: TRBJ2-7
V: TRBV7-9

CDR3: CSGTGTGVYNEQFF
J: TRBJ2-1
V: TRBV29-1

CDR3: CASSDEIAAGSSYEQYF
J: TRBJ2-7
V: TRBV25-1

CDR3: CASSEAGTGYSGYTF
J: TRBJ1-2
V: TRBV2

CDR3: CASSLGQGGSYEQYF
J: TRBJ2-7
V: TRBV27

CDR3: CASSLGDDEKLFF
J: TRBJ1-4
V: TRBV27

CDR3: CASSLPFSLSNQPQHF
J: TRBJ1-5
V: TRBV28

CDR3: CASSFGVGLSSYNSPLHF
J: TRBJ1-6
V: TRBV28

CDR3: CASSVPPGQGVSQPQHF
J: TRBJ1-5
V: TRBV9

CDR3: CASSQGGGADTQYF
J: TRBJ2-3
V: TRBV4-3

CDR3: CASSATAKRVALTGELFF
J: TRBJ2-2
V: TRBV9

CDR3: CASSTWTRNEQFF
J: TRBJ2-1
V: TRBV5-4

CDR3: CASSGQSGGFGIDNNEQFF
J: TRBJ2-1
V: TRBV11-2

CDR3: CASSLRRASGANVLTF
J: TRBJ2-6
V: TRBV5-1

CDR3: CASSLRAVQYF
J: TRBJ2-7
V: TRBV5-6

CDR3: CASSISSGQPYEQYF
J: TRBJ2-7
V: TRBV19

CDR3: CARGPVVHEQFF
J: TRBJ2-1
V: TRBV21-1

CDR3: CASTETDNMNTEAFF
J: TRBJ1-1
V: TRBV7-8

CDR3: CASQKGAGPSPLHF
J: TRBJ1-6
V: TRBV6-5

CDR3: CASSEHLDRPYEQYF
J: TRBJ2-7
V: TRBV28

CDR3: CASSYTNTGELFF
J: TRBJ2-2
V: TRBV6-5